A single sample gave rise to the 31 T cell receptor beta chains below, sequenced in a study of monozygotic twins with inflammatory bowel disease. From the 5' RACE reads, TCRdb lists one entry per CDR3 protein and no DNA. Its table lists approximately 400,000 distinct CDR3 sequences. What was sequenced was blood. The receptors shown here come from a human donor with ulcerative colitis or Crohn's disease, or a healthy co-twin of an affected twin (not recorded which).

The chain has TRBV7-9 and TRBJ1-3; TCRdb lists TRBD1, though no DNA is available to test this call. The germline V gene encodes CDR1 SEHNR and CDR2 FQNEAQ (reference sequence). The CDR3 runs 15 residues. This chain's CDR3 is CASSFMTGLRNTIYF.

The chain couples TRBV20-1 to TRBJ2-3; TCRdb's assignment of TRBD1 cannot be checked, as there is no DNA. The CDR3 runs 15 residues. CDR1 is DFQATT and CDR2 is SNEGSKA in the germline V gene (reference sequence). CDR3 protein: CSASTWGGPSDTQYF.

The CDR3 sequence is CATRGQGKSYEQYF. The rearrangement links TRBV2 to TRBJ2-7; without DNA, the TCRdb call of TRBD1 cannot be checked. CDR1 is SNHLY, CDR2 FYNNEI, per germline. The CDR3 loop spans 14 amino acids.

V and J are TRBV25-1 and TRBJ1-1; TCRdb gives TRBD1 as the D gene, but with no DNA this cannot be confirmed. Per germline, CDR1 MGHDK and CDR2 SYGVNS. This CDR3 comprises 12 residues. This CDR3 is CAIPSRGTEAFF. The full variable domain, completed using reference TRBV25-1 and TRBJ1-1, is EADIYQTPRYLVIGTGKKITLECSQTMGHDKMYWYQQDPGMELHLIHYSYGVNSTEKGDLSSESTVSRIRTEHFPLTLESARPSHTSQYLCAIPSRGTEAFFGQGTRLTVV.

CDR3 protein: CATRSRGRGEKLFF. The genes are TRBV19 and TRBJ1-4. The CDR3 is made up of 14 amino acids. CDR1 and CDR2 (germline): LNHDA, SQIVND (reference sequence).

The chain recombines TRBV9 with TRBJ1-3. The CDR3 consists of 14 residues. Germline V gives CDR1 SGDLS, CDR2 YYNGEE. The CDR3 region is CASSVGISGNTIYF.

This chain links TRBV7-2 with TRBJ1-4; TCRdb's D gene call, TRBD1, goes unchecked for lack of DNA. Germline V CDR1 and CDR2: SGHTA, FQGNSA. CDR3 length: 15 residues. The CDR3 is CASSLDRGPNEKLFF.

The chain couples TRBV20-1 to TRBJ1-5; TCRdb's assignment of TRBD1 cannot be checked, as there is no DNA. The CDR3 sequence is 14 residues long. The germline V gene has CDR1 DFQATT and CDR2 SNEGSKA (reference sequence). CDR3 amino acids: CSVPQAEGNQPQHF.

The chain has TRBV6-5 and TRBJ2-6; TCRdb returns TRBD1, unconfirmable since there is no DNA. CDR3 size: 18 residues. Germline assignment: CDR1 MNHEY and CDR2 SVGAGI. CDR3 sequence reads: CASSYSNAGVSGANVLTF.

This chain uses TRBV9 with TRBJ1-6. CDR3 length: 14 residues. Germline values: CDR1 SGDLS, CDR2 YYNGEE. CDR3 protein: CASSSYFDNSPLHF.

The chain links TRBV7-2 to TRBJ2-1; TCRdb indicates TRBD2, and absent DNA this call remains unverified. The CDR3 extends over 14 amino acids. The germline gives CDR1 SGHTA, CDR2 FQGNSA. The CDR3 here is CASSSGLVPNVQFF.

The J gene is TRBJ2-7, the V gene TRBV3-1; TCRdb lists TRBD1, though no DNA is available to test this call. Germline CDR1 LGHDT, CDR2 YNNKEL (reference sequence). This CDR3 has 16 amino acids. CDR3 sequence: CASSQEGAGGPYEQYF.

V usage is TRBV27 and J usage is TRBJ2-1. CDR1 and CDR2 from the germline V gene are MNHEY and SMNVEV (reference sequence). CDR3 length: 15 residues. The CDR3 sequence: CASRSLGSSYNEQSF.

V is TRBV7-9 and J is TRBJ1-5. This CDR3 is 14 amino acids long. Germline V CDR1 and CDR2: SEHNR, FQNEAQ (reference sequence). CDR3 sequence: CASSLGDIDQPQHF.

The rearrangement uses TRBV7-2 and TRBJ2-7. The length of the CDR3 is 12 residues. Per germline, CDR1 SGHTA and CDR2 FQGNSA. The CDR3 protein is CASSSQEREQYF.

The rearrangement links TRBV6-2 or TRBV6-3 to TRBJ2-1; TCRdb outputs TRBD1, but without DNA this stays unchecked. Germline-derived CDR1 and CDR2 are MNHEY and SVGEGT. This CDR3 has 14 residues. This CDR3 reads CASSYLGGPNEQFF.

V gene TRBV6-5 combines with J gene TRBJ2-2; the D gene TCRdb calls, TRBD2, cannot be checked with no DNA. This CDR3 spans 15 amino acids. Germline loops: CDR1 MNHEY, CDR2 SVGAGI. CDR3 sequence: CASSYRRGGTGELFF.

The chain couples TRBV5-6 to TRBJ2-5. CDR1 is SGHDT and CDR2 is YYEEEE in the germline V gene. The CDR3 is 15 residues long. The CDR3 loop reads CASSLASGLQETQYF.

The V and J genes are TRBV20-1 and TRBJ1-2; the TCRdb D gene call, TRBD1, has no DNA to confirm it. CDR3 length: 14 residues. Germline assignment: CDR1 DFQATT and CDR2 SNEGSKA (reference sequence). The CDR3 spells CSARGDREDYGYTF.

The genes are TRBV20-1 and TRBJ1-4. The germline CDR1 and CDR2 sequences are DFQATT and SNEGSKA (reference sequence). This CDR3 is 14 amino acids long. The CDR3 is CSAPAGAINGKLFF.

V gene TRBV12-3 or TRBV12-4 combines with J gene TRBJ2-1; checking the TCRdb D call of TRBD1 is not possible without DNA. The CDR3 has 16 amino acids. The CDR3 is CASSPPGKRVRNEQFF.

V gene TRBV4-2 combines with J gene TRBJ2-7. CDR1 and CDR2 from the germline V gene are LGHNA and YNFKEQ. CDR3 length equals 15 residues. The CDR3 here is CASSQENRDSYEQYF.

The rearrangement links TRBV29-1 to TRBJ1-1; TCRdb returns TRBD1, unconfirmable since there is no DNA. The CDR3 contains 14 residues. Per the germline V gene, CDR1 is SQVTM and CDR2 is ANQGSEA. The CDR3 loop is CSVLDRGGNTEAFF.

V and J are TRBV5-1 and TRBJ2-1; absent DNA, TCRdb's TRBD2 call cannot be checked. Germline CDR1 and CDR2: SGHRS and YFSETQ. The CDR3 runs to 17 residues. The CDR3 is CASSLASLASGYNEQFF.

This chain links TRBV6-5 with TRBJ1-1; there is no DNA to check the TCRdb D call of TRBD1. This CDR3 contains 13 residues. Germline lookup yields CDR1 MNHEY and CDR2 SVGAGI. CDR3 region: CASSLGHSTEAFF.

J is TRBJ2-4 and V is TRBV20-1; TCRdb's assignment of TRBD2 cannot be checked, as there is no DNA. The CDR3 runs 15 residues. CDR1 is DFQATT, CDR2 SNEGSKA, per germline (reference sequence). The CDR3 here is CSASPATLSRNIQYF.

The genes are TRBV6-2 or TRBV6-3 and TRBJ2-7; the TCRdb call, TRBD1, lacks DNA for checking. This CDR3 has 16 residues. Per germline, CDR1 MNHEY and CDR2 SVGEGT. The CDR3 loop reads CASSPPPGQRFYEQYF.

The chain couples TRBV7-6 to TRBJ2-7; with no DNA, the TCRdb D assignment of TRBD1 cannot be verified. In germline, CDR1 is SGHVS, CDR2 FNYEAQ. The CDR3 has 15 amino acids. CDR3 residues: CASSPHTGGRYEQYF.

The rearrangement uses TRBV6-4 and TRBJ2-1; the TRBD1 assignment by TCRdb is unverifiable without DNA. The V gene's germline CDR1 is MRHNA and CDR2 SNTAGT. The CDR3 is 17 amino acids. The CDR3 sequence: CASSKGHRQGGGGEQFF.

This chain connects TRBV7-2 to TRBJ2-7. Germline values: CDR1 SGHTA, CDR2 FQGNSA. This CDR3 region has 11 residues. The CDR3 here is CASSYGTSEYF. Using reference TRBV7-2 and TRBJ2-7 for the parts outside the CDR3, the full variable domain is GAGVSQSPSNKVTEKGKDVELRCDPISGHTALYWYRQSLGQGLEFLIYFQGNSAPDKSGLPSDRFSAERTGGSVSTLTIQRTQQEDSAVYLCASSYGTSEYFGPGTRLTVT.

The J gene is TRBJ1-5, the V gene TRBV27. In germline, CDR1 is MNHEY, CDR2 SMNVEV (reference sequence). The CDR3 extends over 14 amino acids. CDR3 in amino acids: CASSSVRAAGPQHF.